The clone carrying this T cell receptor beta chain appeared once. A read error may account for a junction end that differs from germline. This sample is part of a study of blood T cell repertoires in COVID-19. At the level of the study: Italy, Spain and the United States were the sources of the convalescent and acute COVID-19 samples. From T cells, B-cell-depleted T cells, or PBMCs came the material, which was cDNA or gDNA.

CDR3 length equals 16 residues. Germline loops: CDR1 SGHVS, CDR2 FQNEAQ. Assay used: immunoSEQ multiplex PCR; TCRdb lists only in-frame clones, some missing. This sample has 140,000 to 150,000 clones, with around 87% found just once. The sequenced material came from peripheral blood. The chain has TRBV7-8 and TRBJ2-5, with TRBD2 matching over 8 bases. The TCR sequence derives from a man aged 80 or over with acute or convalescent COVID-19. In DNA form, the CDR3 reads TGTGCCAGCAGCTTAGAACAGCGGGGGCCCCAAGGGACCCAGTACTTC. This encodes CASSLEQRGPQGTQYF.